The 27 T cell receptor beta chains presented below share a single source sample, sequenced in a study of cytomegalovirus exposure and HLA in healthy donors. PCR primers comprised 60 Vbeta and 13 Jbeta primers. The repertoire was sequenced with immunoSEQ multiplex PCR; TCRdb's copy has only in-frame clones and lacks some. The sample has approximately 160,000 clones; 60% to 85% are singletons. The specimen was PBMCs. All receptors derive from a woman aged 45-59 years in good health and CMV-seropositive.

This clone was counted once. The V and J genes are TRBV2 and TRBJ1-1, with D perhaps matching TRBD1 (5 bases). The CDR3 length is 13 residues. The germline CDR1 and CDR2 sequences are SNHLY and FYNNEI. Deletions cut 7 bases from V and 1 base from J, with 10 bases between. In nucleotides, the CDR3 is TGTGCCAGCATACGACAGAGGAACACTGAAGCTTTCTTT. Its translation is CASIRQRNTEAFF.

The genes are TRBV7-9 and TRBJ2-1; tentative D call: TRBD2 (6 bases). Germline CDR1 is SEHNR and CDR2 is FQNEAQ (reference sequence). This CDR3 spans 16 amino acids. The V gene lost 2 bases and the J gene lost 7 bases, with 18 bases spanning the gap. The CDR3 here is CASSLSGSGRANEQFF. CDR3 coding DNA: TGTGCCAGCAGCTTATCAGGTAGCGGCAGGGCGAATGAGCAGTTCTTC.

The J gene is TRBJ1-2, the V gene TRBV2; 8 bases line up with TRBD1. The CDR3 covers 17 residues. Trimming removed 5 bases from V and 8 bases from J; junction bases left unmatched: 19. Per the germline V gene, CDR1 is SNHLY and CDR2 is FYNNEI. This chain's CDR3 is CASSTRRGTGGSRGYTF. Written as DNA, the CDR3 is TGTGCCAGCAGTACCCGTCGGGGGACAGGTGGTTCCCGCGGCTACACCTTC.

V usage is TRBV10-3 and J usage is TRBJ1-2; possible D gene TRBD1, 5 bases. Trimming stripped 0 bases from V and 2 bases from J, with 7 bases between. CDR1 and CDR2 from the germline V gene are ENHRY and SYGVKD. CDR3 length equals 14 residues. The CDR3: CAISESQGNYGYTF. The CDR3 DNA sequence: TGTGCCATCAGTGAGTCGCAGGGCAACTATGGCTACACCTTC.

The rearrangement joins TRBV9 to TRBJ1-1; possible D gene TRBD1, 5 bases. CDR3 length: 14 residues. Per germline, CDR1 SGDLS and CDR2 YYNGEE. V lost 3 bases and J 2 bases, leaving 11 bases between the germline ends. CDR3 coding DNA: TGTGCCAGCAGCGCCCTCGGGGGTAACACTGAAGCTTTCTTT. Translating it yields CASSALGGNTEAFF.

This clone was recorded a few times. The V call is TRBV4-1, the J call TRBJ1-3, with 7 nucleotides matching TRBD1. Germline V lookup: CDR1 MGHRA, CDR2 YSYEKL. This CDR3 is built from 14 residues. With 4 bases clipped from V and 4 bases from J, the junction kept 4 bases outside the gene matches. CDR3 nucleotides: TGCGCCAGCAGCCTAAAGACAGGGGGAAACACCATATATTTT. Translating it yields CASSLKTGGNTIYF.

The rearrangement links TRBV14 to TRBJ1-1; D might be TRBD1 (5 bases). Germline V gene sequence: CDR1 SGHDN, CDR2 FVKESK. The CDR3 spans 14 residues. With 4 bases removed from V and 10 bases from J, the gap between germline ends came to 19 bases. This chain's CDR3 is CASSRDKPGWGAFF. In DNA, the CDR3 is TGTGCCAGCAGCCGAGATAAACCAGGGTGGGGAGCTTTCTTT.

The gene calls are TRBV5-1 and TRBJ2-5, with TRBD2 as a possible D gene (6 bases). This CDR3 contains 14 residues. In germline, CDR1 is SGHRS, CDR2 YFSETQ. The V end lost 4 bases, the J end lost 5 bases, and 15 bases lay between the germline ends. This CDR3 is CASSAGTGYETQYF. The CDR3 DNA is TGCGCCAGCAGCGCCGGGACTGGATATGAGACCCAGTACTTC.

V gene TRBV7-6 combines with J gene TRBJ2-5, with 7 bases matching TRBD1. The better agreement between TRBJ2-7 and the DNA end casts doubt on the J call. Per the germline V gene, CDR1 is SGHVS and CDR2 is FNYEAQ. The CDR3 spans 13 residues. The CDR3 DNA sequence: TGTGCCAGCAGCTTAGGGACAGGCTACGAGCAGTACTTC. It specifies CASSLGTGYEQYF.

The V and J genes are TRBV6-5 and TRBJ1-5, with 7 bases lining up with TRBD1. CDR3 length: 12 residues. V lost 9 bases, J lost 4 bases, and 3 bases stayed unmatched. Per germline, CDR1 MNHEY and CDR2 SVGAGI. This CDR3 reads CASGTVNQPQHF. In nucleotides, the CDR3 is TGTGCCAGTGGGACAGTAAATCAGCCCCAGCATTTT.

The chain is built from TRBV5-6 and TRBJ1-3; D remains ambiguous. The CDR3 extends over 15 amino acids. Trimming took 4 bases from V and 0 from J, leaving 11 bases between them. CDR1 is SGHDT and CDR2 is YYEEEE in the germline V gene. The CDR3, as DNA: TGTGCCAGCAGCCGTAAGCCGCGCTCTGGAAACACCATATATTTT. It codes for CASSRKPRSGNTIYF.

The rearrangement joins TRBV5-6 to TRBJ2-7; 14 nucleotides line up with TRBD2. This CDR3 has 16 residues. V dropped 4 bases and J dropped 2; count of bases not matched to a gene: 5. Per the germline V gene, CDR1 is SGHDT and CDR2 is YYEEEE. The DNA for the CDR3 is TGTGCCAGCAGCGGCCTGACTAGCGGGGGGGCCTACGAGCAGTACTTC. Its protein product is CASSGLTSGGAYEQYF. The complete variable domain, with remaining parts taken from reference TRBV5-6 and TRBJ2-7, reads DAGVTQSPTHLIKTRGQQVTLRCSPKSGHDTVSWYQQALGQGPQFIFQYYEEEERQRGNFPDRFSGHQFPNYSSELNVNALLLGDSALYLCASSGLTSGGAYEQYFGPGTRLTVT.

The chain recombines TRBV2 with TRBJ1-4; D uncertain. This CDR3 comprises 13 residues. CDR1 is SNHLY, CDR2 FYNNEI, per germline. Trimming cost V 8 bases and J 6 bases, with 13 bases left between them. The CDR3 is CASSREGHEKLFF. In DNA, the CDR3 is TGTGCCAGCTCGAGGGAAGGGCATGAAAAACTGTTTTTT.

The chain has TRBV5-1 and TRBJ2-3; D might be TRBD2 (5 bases). Per the germline V gene, CDR1 is SGHRS and CDR2 is YFSETQ. Trimming stripped 4 bases from V and 2 bases from J, with 17 bases between. CDR3 length: 16 amino acids. CDR3 nucleotides: TGCGCCAGCAGCGCCGACGGAGGAACACACACAGATACGCAGTATTTT. This gives the protein CASSADGGTHTDTQYF.

The rearrangement links TRBV6-1 to TRBJ1-2; 7 bases match TRBD1. The germline gives CDR1 MNHNS, CDR2 SASEGT. The CDR3 runs 14 residues. Trimming removed 7 bases from V and 7 bases from J; junction bases left unmatched: 12. The chain's CDR3 is CASTKATGIAGYTF. The CDR3 bases are TGTGCCAGCACCAAAGCGACAGGGATCGCTGGCTACACCTTC.

The chain is built from TRBV6-1 and TRBJ1-5, with D unresolved. V was clipped by 6 bases and J by 7 bases, with 16 bases between them. Germline values: CDR1 MNHNS, CDR2 SASEGT. This CDR3 is 14 amino acids long. This CDR3 is CASRELGPGQPQHF. The CDR3 bases are TGTGCCAGCAGAGAACTGGGCCCAGGACAGCCCCAGCATTTT.

The V gene is TRBV30, the J gene TRBJ1-6; D ambiguous. This CDR3 region has 13 residues. Germline values: CDR1 GTSNPN, CDR2 SVGIG (reference sequence). V was pared by 2 bases and J by 9 bases, with 11 bases between. In DNA, the CDR3 is TGTGCCTGGAGTCTCGGGGAAGTTTCACCCCTCCACTTT. Its translation is CAWSLGEVSPLHF.

The chain has TRBV7-9 and TRBJ2-5, with D maybe TRBD2 (5 bases). This CDR3 is 16 amino acids long. Trimming shortened V by 6 bases and J by 3 bases, and 20 bases separated the two germline ends. CDR1 is SEHNR, CDR2 FQNEAQ, per germline (reference sequence). The CDR3: CASSRLRPGTEETQYF. The CDR3 region has the DNA TGTGCCAGCAGTCGGCTCAGACCGGGAACAGAAGAGACCCAGTACTTC.

The gene calls are TRBV11-2 and TRBJ1-3; no reliable D call. Germline values: CDR1 SGHAT, CDR2 FQNNGV. There are 13 residues in the CDR3. V lost 4 bases and J lost 4, with 8 bases in between. CDR3: CASSSSGGNTIYF. The CDR3 DNA sequence: TGTGCCAGCAGCTCGTCCGGGGGAAACACCATATATTTT.

The chain links TRBV15 to TRBJ1-2; 7 bases map to TRBD1. Germline CDR1 is LNHNV and CDR2 is YYDKDF (reference sequence). The CDR3 has 13 residues. Trimming took 5 bases from V and 4 from J; bases not matched to a gene: 4. The CDR3 DNA reads as TGTGCCACCAGCGCACAGGGGTCCTATGGCTACACCTTC. Translation gives CATSAQGSYGYTF.

The rearrangement joins TRBV5-4 to TRBJ1-2; no definite D call. V lost 0 bases and J 6 bases, leaving 12 bases between the germline ends. Germline V gene lookup returns CDR1 SGHNT and CDR2 YYREEE (reference sequence). This CDR3 spans 14 amino acids. The CDR3: CASSLEESPNGYTF. The CDR3 DNA is TGTGCCAGCAGCTTGGAGGAGTCGCCGAATGGCTACACCTTC.

This clone has a single count. The rearrangement joins TRBV5-4 to TRBJ1-2; TRBD1 matches 8 bases. Germline V gives CDR1 SGHNT, CDR2 YYREEE (reference sequence). V was pared by 3 bases and J by 0 bases, with 7 bases of the junction left unmatched. The CDR3 totals 16 residues. CDR3 protein: CASSSKQGGANYGYTF. The CDR3 region has the DNA TGTGCCAGCAGCTCGAAACAGGGGGGGGCTAACTATGGCTACACCTTC.

This rearrangement joins TRBV2 to TRBJ2-7; 7 bases line up with TRBD1. CDR3 size: 15 residues. The V and J ends lost 6 bases and 0 bases, in that order; junction bases with no gene match: 8. Germline V CDR1 and CDR2: SNHLY, FYNNEI. CDR3 nucleotide sequence: TGTGCCAGCAGAGAGACAGGGTGGGTCTCCTACGAGCAGTACTTC. Translation gives CASRETGWVSYEQYF.

CDR3 amino acids: CASSSGQGTTPLHF. The CDR3 DNA follows: TGTGCCAGCAGTTCAGGACAGGGGACCACACCCCTCCACTTT. The chain uses TRBV28 and TRBJ1-6; 9 bases line up with TRBD1. Germline V lookup: CDR1 MDHEN, CDR2 SYDVKM. The CDR3 is made up of 14 amino acids. Trimming took 4 bases from V and 11 from J; bases not matched to a gene: 6.

The chain uses TRBV18 and TRBJ1-1; D is possibly TRBD1 (6 bases). Trimming removed 7 bases at V and 5 bases at J, with 20 bases between. Germline CDR1 KGHSH, CDR2 LQKENI. The CDR3 has 15 residues. CDR3 protein: CASLSYSGVRTEAFF. DNA for the CDR3: TGTGCCAGCTTAAGCTATTCAGGGGTGCGGACTGAAGCTTTCTTT.

The chain couples TRBV7-2 to TRBJ2-1, with D uncertain. The CDR3 covers 14 residues. V was trimmed by 5 bases and J by 1 base, leaving 9 bases between them. The germline V gene has CDR1 SGHTA and CDR2 FQGNSA. The CDR3 sequence: CASSHYTSYNEQFF. In DNA form, the CDR3 reads TGTGCCAGCAGCCATTATACTTCCTACAATGAGCAGTTCTTC.

The J gene is TRBJ2-3, the V gene TRBV7-6, with 9 nucleotides matching TRBD2. The ends lost 1 base at V and 1 base at J; junction bases unmatched: 3. This CDR3 is 16 amino acids long. Germline V CDR1 and CDR2: SGHVS, FNYEAQ. For the CDR3, the DNA is TGTGCCAGCAGCTTAGGAGTAGCGGGGGGCACAGATACGCAGTATTTT. Its translation is CASSLGVAGGTDTQYF.